These 9 T cell receptor beta chains were sequenced from one sample in a study of monozygotic twins with inflammatory bowel disease. TCRdb reprocessed the 5' RACE reads and reports one entry per CDR3 protein, with no DNA. This sample's clone table lists approximately 420,000 distinct CDR3 sequences. The sequenced sample consisted of blood. The receptors come from a human donor with ulcerative colitis or Crohn's disease, or a healthy co-twin of an affected twin (not recorded which).

This sequence joins TRBV29-1 and TRBJ2-5; with no DNA, the TCRdb D assignment of TRBD1 cannot be verified. CDR1 SQVTM and CDR2 ANQGSEA come from the germline V gene. CDR3 size: 13 residues. The CDR3 loop reads CSVDRGNQETQYF.

The CDR3 spells CASSYSGASNSPLHF. This chain links TRBV6-5 with TRBJ1-6. CDR1 is MNHEY, CDR2 SVGAGI, per germline. The CDR3 sequence is 15 residues long.

The CDR3 is CASSKDVGGNTQYF. The genes are TRBV21-1 and TRBJ2-3; the D call of TRBD2 rests on TCRdb alone, since no DNA is present to check it. TRBV21-1 is shown as a pseudogene. CDR3 length equals 14 residues.

The V call is TRBV5-1, the J call TRBJ1-1; the D gene TCRdb calls, TRBD1, cannot be checked with no DNA. Germline loops: CDR1 SGHRS, CDR2 YFSETQ. The CDR3 length is 16 residues. This CDR3 is CASSLMIPDLNTEAFF.

V usage is TRBV7-6 and J usage is TRBJ1-1; TCRdb outputs TRBD1, but without DNA this stays unchecked. CDR1 and CDR2 from the germline V gene are SGHVS and FNYEAQ. The CDR3 consists of 15 residues. CDR3: CASSLSTGLNTEAFF.

CDR3 sequence: CASSVPGGSYGYTF. The rearrangement links TRBV28 to TRBJ1-2; TCRdb lists TRBD1, though no DNA is available to test this call. The CDR3 consists of 14 residues. CDR1 is MDHEN and CDR2 is SYDVKM in the germline V gene.

The genes are TRBV10-3 and TRBJ2-5; checking the TCRdb D call of TRBD2 is not possible without DNA. The CDR3 covers 16 residues. Germline-derived CDR1 and CDR2 are ENHRY and SYGVKD. The CDR3 region is CAISEILAGSGETQYF.

V usage is TRBV7-9 and J usage is TRBJ2-7; checking the TCRdb D call of TRBD1 is not possible without DNA. The CDR3 runs to 15 residues. The germline V gene has CDR1 SEHNR and CDR2 FQNEAQ (reference sequence). CDR3: CASSLVRAFSYEQYF. Full variable domain (outside the CDR3, taken from reference TRBV7-9 and TRBJ2-7): DTGVSQNPRHKITKRGQNVTFRCDPISEHNRLYWYRQTLGQGPEFLTYFQNEAQLEKSRLLSDRFSAERPKGSFSTLEIQRTEQGDSAMYLCASSLVRAFSYEQYFGPGTRLTVT.

The CDR3 loop reads CASTVGSDEQYF. The chain joins TRBV28 to TRBJ2-7; TCRdb indicates TRBD2, and absent DNA this call remains unverified. The CDR3 totals 12 residues. Germline-derived CDR1 and CDR2 are MDHEN and SYDVKM.